What follows is one TCR beta chain and its context. The sample originates from a study of cytomegalovirus exposure and HLA in healthy donors. This CDR3 is 18 amino acids long. CDR1 and CDR2 (germline): MDHEN, SYDVKM. Losses at the gene ends were 6 bases for V and 7 bases for J; bases not matched to a gene: 19. Vbeta (60) and Jbeta (13) primers were used in the PCR. TCRdb keeps only in-frame clones here, not all; method: immunoSEQ multiplex PCR. This sample yields some 120,000 clones, of which 80% to 85% are seen a single time; under 4% belongs to the top ten. This receptor was obtained from a woman aged 30 to 39 in good health and CMV-seronegative. The chain recombines TRBV28 with TRBJ2-4, with TRBD2 identical over 9 bases. The source material was PBMCs. In DNA form, the CDR3 reads TGTGCCAGCAGGCCAGCGGGAGGTATTCCCCAGGGGGGGAACATTCAGTACTTC. Residues: CASRPAGGIPQGGNIQYF.